The T cell receptor (beta chain) under discussion was sequenced for a study of blood T cell repertoires in COVID-19. Looking at the study overall: The United States, Italy and Spain supplied acute and convalescent COVID-19 samples.

CDR1 is SGHVS and CDR2 is FQNEAQ in the germline V gene. This CDR3 is 14 amino acids long. The V and J ends lost 5 bases and 5 bases, in that order; junction bases with no gene match: 6. Some clones are missing from TCRdb's copy, which holds only in-frame ones; the method was immunoSEQ multiplex PCR. Counted here are 250,000 to 300,000 clones, 65% to 85% occurring once; the ten biggest clones make up around 6%. Source material: peripheral blood. The origin of this receptor is a man older than 75 with acute or convalescent COVID-19. The chain has TRBV7-8 and TRBJ2-5; TRBD1 matches at 9 bases. The CDR3 loop is CASSPPGTGETQYF. The CDR3 bases are TGTGCCAGCAGCCCACCCGGGACAGGGGAGACCCAGTACTTC.